This T cell receptor (beta chain) was sequenced in a study of blood T cells in healthy people across ages (dated by TCRdb to between 2015 and 2017). General notes on the study: In model experiments, template switching captured about one uniquely barcoded TCR beta cDNA molecule for every two T cells. Age-related changes in TCR beta repertoire diversity were measured in the study by deep sequencing normalized with unique cDNA molecular identifiers. The donors were divided into four age groups: young (average about 15 years), middle-aged (about 39), aged (under 70) and long-lived (around 87). To avoid experimental bias, donors of different ages were distributed randomly across sequencing lanes. For two donors (one aged 18 to 30 and one aged 80 or older), the study analyzed two additional independent replicas of 1 million unique cDNA reads from the same blood draw. What the authors observed across the whole study: There was a strong correlation between observed TCR beta diversity and the percentage of naive T cells measured by flow cytometry. Estimates of total diversity from one million sequenced T cells were regarded as lower bounds and underestimates. Observed TCR beta diversity per million T cells fell roughly linearly with age, and a significant reduction was already apparent by age around 40. Because the CMV infection status of the donors was unknown, age-related changes in expanded clonotypes may potentially have been confounded. The long-lived group showed more naive CD4+ T cells, fewer expanded clones and increased TCR diversity than the aged group, suggesting age selection. Because profiling used bulk unsorted PBMCs, naive and antigen-experienced compartments could not be compared conclusively.

CDR1 and CDR2, looked up from the germline V gene (reference sequence), are SEHNR and FQNEAQ. Trimming removed 5 bases from V and 0 bases from J, leaving 14 bases between the germline ends. From its cysteine to its phenylalanine, the CDR3 spans 15 amino acids. The CDR3 DNA has 45 bases and is translated from base 1. Donors were a few dozen systemically healthy Caucasian individuals from Russia aged 6 to 90 years. Around 9.7 milliliters of peripheral blood were collected from each donor into EDTA-treated Vacutainer tubes. Ficoll-Paque density-gradient centrifugation was used to isolate PBMCs, with at least 6.5 million per sample. Trizol reagent was used to extract total RNA from PBMCs, with at least 5.5 micrograms per sample. For every donor, flow cytometry on a PBMC aliquot measured the percentage of naive CD45RAhigh/CD27high T cells. To note about this clonotype: The target of this receptor is not known. No per-base quality is available; no much larger clone lies one base away.

Library preparation used 5' RACE. The second PCR ran for about 6 to 11 cycles and used a J-beta primer mix along with a sample-barcoded 5' primer. A template-switch 5' adaptor carrying 12 random nucleotides introduced a unique molecular identifier onto each TCR beta cDNA molecule. Each sample yielded at least 3 million CDR3-containing paired-end reads. First-strand cDNA was synthesized from all RNA with the Mint cDNA synthesis kit, primed by a TRBC-specific oligonucleotide. Following uracil-DNA glycosylase treatment, all cDNA underwent a first 18-cycle PCR with the universal primers M1SS and BC2_uni_R. Per the authors' processing: Normalization of each sample was performed by random selection of 1 million high-quality reads, each carrying a distinct molecular identifier. Reads with shared molecular identifiers were discarded instead of being binned into consensus sequences. CDR3 identification, clonotype clustering and error correction used MiTCR with a Q25 quality threshold and the strictest error-elimination algorithm. A nonparametric unseen species model using Euler transformation provided a lower-bound estimate of total TCR beta diversity. Using fastp at Q25 and MiXCR, TCRdb reprocessed the public reads and kept productive beta chains. Duplicate CDR3 protein sequences are folded into a single record with the most common DNA and genes. These V and J calls rely on TCRdb rather than the paper's analysis. For this sample there are roughly 1.9 million distinct CDR3 sequences; roughly two fifths appear just once. Jointly, the top ten make up roughly 23% of the sample.

The sequencing sample was made of blood. This sequence was found in a human donor in good health. The V and J segments used are TRBV7-9 and TRBJ2-7; the D region possibly corresponds to TRBD1 (6 bases align). CDR3 region: CASSATDRSSYEQYF. The DNA sequence is TGTGCCAGCAGCGCGACCGACAGGTCCTCCTACGAGCAGTACTTC.